Each of the 9 T cell receptor beta chains below was sequenced from the same sample in a study of STAT5B mutations in CD4+ large granular lymphocyte leukemia. TCRdb's copy holds only in-frame clones and misses some; the assay was immunoSEQ multiplex PCR. Among roughly 48,000 clones listed, roughly 70% were seen once. The sequenced sample was CD4+ T cells from blood buffy coats. The origin of the receptors is a human donor in good health.

This clone occurred once. The chain carries TRBV19 and TRBJ1-2; 7 nucleotides align to TRBD1. With 5 bases clipped from V and 3 bases from J, the junction kept 3 bases outside the gene matches. Looked up from germline, CDR1 is LNHDA and CDR2 is SQIVND (reference sequence). CDR3 length: 13 amino acids. The CDR3 region is CASSRDRDYGYTF. The CDR3 region has the DNA TGTGCCAGTAGTCGTGACAGGGACTATGGCTACACCTTC.

The chain recombines TRBV9 with TRBJ2-1; 8 bases map to TRBD2. V lost 2 bases to trimming and J lost 4 bases; unmatched junction nucleotides: 5. This CDR3 spans 15 amino acids. CDR1 is SGDLS and CDR2 is YYNGEE in the germline V gene. The CDR3 reads CASSVTGTSYNEQFF. CDR3 nucleotides: TGTGCCAGCAGCGTTACCGGGACTAGTTACAATGAGCAGTTCTTC.

V gene TRBV4-2 combines with J gene TRBJ2-7; 10 bases align to TRBD2. CDR3 length equals 14 residues. J lost 5 bases, V lost 5 bases, and 6 bases had no gene match. In germline, CDR1 is LGHNA, CDR2 YNFKEQ. The CDR3 nucleotides read TGTGCCAGCAGCAAGGGACTAGCGACCGACGAGCAGTACTTC. Residues: CASSKGLATDEQYF.

The chain carries TRBV7-8 and TRBJ2-7, with D perhaps matching TRBD2 (6 bases). The germline V gene encodes CDR1 SGHVS and CDR2 FQNEAQ. Trimming pared 5 bases from V and 5 bases from J, leaving 19 bases between. The CDR3 is made up of 15 amino acids. The CDR3 here is CASSISTGSPNEQYF. The CDR3 region has the DNA TGTGCCAGCAGCATCAGTACCGGGAGCCCTAACGAGCAGTACTTC. The full variable domain, its missing parts supplied by reference TRBV7-8 and TRBJ2-7, is GAGVSQSPRYKVAKRGQDVALRCDPISGHVSLFWYQQALGQGPEFLTYFQNEAQLDKSGLPSDRFFAERPEGSVSTLKIQRTQQEDSAVYLCASSISTGSPNEQYFGPGTRLTVT.

V gene TRBV6-5 combines with J gene TRBJ1-4; weak D call: TRBD1 (6 bases). The germline CDR1 and CDR2 sequences are MNHEY and SVGAGI. This CDR3 contains 15 residues. With 3 bases removed from V and 4 bases from J, the gap between germline ends came to 12 bases. Here the CDR3 reads CASSYGGAGNEKLFF. CDR3 sequence (DNA): TGTGCCAGCAGTTATGGGGGGGCCGGTAATGAAAAACTGTTTTTT.

V usage is TRBV7-8 and J usage is TRBJ1-5; 9 positions agree with TRBD1. CDR1 is SGHVS and CDR2 is FQNEAQ in the germline V gene. The CDR3 length is 18 residues. The junction had 10 bases not matched to a gene; V was cut back by 4 bases and J by 0 bases. The CDR3 DNA follows: TGTGCCAGCAGCTCCCGGAGGGGACAGGGATTTAGCAATCAGCCCCAGCATTTT. Encoded protein: CASSSRRGQGFSNQPQHF.

The chain uses TRBV5-1 and TRBJ1-2; D is ambiguous. The CDR3 runs to 15 residues. Germline values: CDR1 SGHRS, CDR2 YFSETQ. V gave up 0 bases and J gave up 1 base, with 10 bases separating them. CDR3 protein: CASSLDSTDNYGYTF. The CDR3 DNA is TGCGCCAGCAGCTTGGATTCAACCGATAACTATGGCTACACCTTC.

The chain employs TRBV2 and TRBJ1-4; 10 positions match TRBD1. The CDR3 contains 15 residues. CDR1 is SNHLY and CDR2 is FYNNEI in the germline V gene. V gave up 3 bases and J gave up 6 bases; unmatched junction bases: 4. The CDR3 bases are TGTGCCAGCAGTGAGGACAGGGGGTTTTATGAAAAACTGTTTTTT. This translates into CASSEDRGFYEKLFF.

This CDR3 is CASSVGGGEGTGELFF. The CDR3 DNA sequence: TGTGCCAGCAGCGTAGGCGGCGGGGAGGGTACCGGGGAGCTGTTTTTT. The rearrangement joins TRBV9 to TRBJ2-2, with 7 bases lining up with TRBD2. The germline gives CDR1 SGDLS, CDR2 YYNGEE. The CDR3 sequence is 16 residues long. The J segment lost 5 bases and the V segment lost 0 bases, leaving 7 bases of the junction unmatched.